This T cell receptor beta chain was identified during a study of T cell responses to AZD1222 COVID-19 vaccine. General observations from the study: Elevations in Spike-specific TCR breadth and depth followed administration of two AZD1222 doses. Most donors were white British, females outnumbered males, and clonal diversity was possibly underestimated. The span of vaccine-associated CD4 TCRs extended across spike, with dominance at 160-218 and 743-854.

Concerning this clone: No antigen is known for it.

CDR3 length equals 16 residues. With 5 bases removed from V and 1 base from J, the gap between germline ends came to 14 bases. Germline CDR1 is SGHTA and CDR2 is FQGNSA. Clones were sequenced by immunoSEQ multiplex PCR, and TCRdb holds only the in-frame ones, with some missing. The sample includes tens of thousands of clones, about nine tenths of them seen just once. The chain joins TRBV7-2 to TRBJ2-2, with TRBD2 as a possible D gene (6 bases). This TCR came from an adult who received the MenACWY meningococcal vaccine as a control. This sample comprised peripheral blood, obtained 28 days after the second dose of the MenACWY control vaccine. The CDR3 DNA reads TGTGCCAGCAGCCCACGGGGGACCCGGAACACCGGGGAGCTGTTTTTT. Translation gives CASSPRGTRNTGELFF.